This TCR beta chain stems from a study of Graves' ophthalmopathy and Graves' hyperthyroidism. RNA transcripts served as template for amplifying TCR beta CDR3 sequences. RT-PCR was first run with HTBI primers, then multiplex PCR in a second round. A single record per CDR3 protein comes from TCRdb applying MiXCR to the multiplex PCR reads. Among roughly 300,000 distinct CDR3 sequences listed, 17% were seen once. This clonotype was seen ten or more times. Its specificity is unknown. The germline V gene encodes CDR1 GTSNPN and CDR2 SVGIG (reference sequence). Trimming removed 1 base from V and 7 bases from J, with 7 bases in between. This CDR3 comprises 11 residues. General study results and limits: Ophthalmopathy cases were distinguished from stable hyperthyroidism by a 13-signature model, reaching about 85% sensitivity and around 81% specificity.

Active ophthalmopathy (CAS at least 3, NOSPECS at least 4), lasting under 3 months. Additional autoimmune diseases, uncontrolled infections, pregnancy or lactation disqualified patients. The sample was peripheral blood. The chain uses TRBV30 and TRBJ1-1; D is unresolved. This TCR was sampled from an adult man with Graves' ophthalmopathy. CDR3 in amino acids: CAWSDLSEAFF. The CDR3 DNA reads TGTGCCTGGAGTGACTTGAGTGAAGCTTTCTTT.